The table lists the clone carrying this T cell receptor beta chain with many counts. The target antigen is unknown. A single record per CDR3 protein comes from TCRdb applying MiXCR to the 5' RACE reads. This sample has 20,000 to 25,000 distinct CDR3 sequences, with approximately 4.8% found just once. The sample is drawn from a study of spatial heterogeneity in lung cancer. Points from the study as a whole: Expanded alpha and beta TCR counts within tumors tracked tumor mutation counts.

As for time point: sample taken at primary tumor resection. This CDR3 region has 18 residues. In germline, CDR1 is SEHNR, CDR2 FQNEAQ (reference sequence). The V and J ends lost 2 bases and 0 bases respectively, with 18 bases between them. The chain joins TRBV7-9 to TRBJ2-3, with a weak D call TRBD1 (6 bases). This material consisted of lung tumor tissue, taken at surgery. The source of this sequence is a male donor with early-stage non-small cell lung cancer. The CDR3 sequence: CASSLPLTGPSSTDTQYF. CDR3 nucleotides: TGTGCCAGCAGCTTACCTTTGACAGGTCCCTCTAGCACAGATACGCAGTATTTT.